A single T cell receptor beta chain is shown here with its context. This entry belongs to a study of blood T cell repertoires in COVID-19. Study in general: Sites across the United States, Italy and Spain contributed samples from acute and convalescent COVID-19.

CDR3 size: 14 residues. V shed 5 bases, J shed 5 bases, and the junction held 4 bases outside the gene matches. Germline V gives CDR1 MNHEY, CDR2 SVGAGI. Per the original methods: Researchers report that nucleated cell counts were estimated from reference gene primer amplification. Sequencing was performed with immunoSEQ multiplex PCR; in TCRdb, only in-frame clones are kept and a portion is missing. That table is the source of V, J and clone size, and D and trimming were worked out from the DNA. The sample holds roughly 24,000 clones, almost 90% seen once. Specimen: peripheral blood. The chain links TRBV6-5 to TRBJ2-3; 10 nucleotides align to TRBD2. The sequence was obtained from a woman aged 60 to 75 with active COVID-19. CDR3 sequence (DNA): TGTGCCAGCAGTAATCAGCGGGAGGGAGATACGCAGTATTTT. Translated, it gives CASSNQREGDTQYF.